This T cell receptor (beta chain) was documented in a study of vaccination and CD4 T cells after COVID-19. Treatment given: approximately 11-day PBMC culture with coronavirus spike peptide pools or control peptides (ViraFEST assay). According to the study, CD4+ T cells from the unexposed donor were gathered ahead of the COVID-19 pandemic (2011-2018). Peptide pools at about 11 ug/ml, together with 7.5 to 10 IU/ml IL-2, were added to cultures of roughly 2 million PBMCs per well. At both days 3 and 7, half the medium was replaced with fresh IL-2 medium. By negative selection, CD4+ T cells were isolated once culture had run for 10 days. Germline V gene lookup returns CDR1 SGHRS and CDR2 YFSETQ. The CDR3 covers 16 residues. V dropped 0 bases and J dropped 7; count of bases not matched to a gene: 12. A remark on this clonotype: What it binds is not known.

The Oncomine TCR Beta short-read assay sequenced DNA from cultured CD4+ T cells. TCRdb reanalysed the PCR reads using MiXCR and keeps one entry per CDR3 protein. Among about 5,700 distinct CDR3 sequences listed, about 37% were seen once. The rearrangement joins TRBV5-1 to TRBJ1-2, with TRBD1 identical over 7 bases. The TCR originated in a human donor in good health. Sequencing input: CD4+ T cells from blood, cultured in vitro. The CDR3, as DNA: TGCGCCAGCAGCTTGGACGCCCGAGGGGGCAAGGGTGGCTACACCTTC. It translates to CASSLDARGGKGGYTF.